This T cell receptor (beta chain) emerged from a study of blood T cell repertoires in COVID-19. Study-level information: Researchers got acute and convalescent COVID-19 samples from the United States, Italy and Spain.

Categorization into cohorts depended on clinical history that participants reported. The recovered donors of Cohort 3 showed two negative PCRs, clearance, or symptom resolution. Original handling: Amplification of reference gene primers was used by the study to estimate nucleated cell counts. This table comes from immunoSEQ multiplex PCR, and its TCRdb copy is limited to in-frame clones, with some not included. V, J and clone size are those of that table, while D and trimming were read from the DNA. The sample lists 250,000 to 300,000 clones; around 90% were seen once. The sample holds one count of this clone. V lost 7 bases to trimming and J lost 0 bases; unmatched junction nucleotides: 4. Per the germline V gene, CDR1 is MNHEY and CDR2 is SVGAGI. The CDR3 runs 15 residues.

The J gene is TRBJ2-3, the V gene TRBV6-5, with 10 bases that match TRBD2. Sequenced: PBMCs or T cells enriched from blood (not recorded which). This TCR came from a woman aged 40 to 50 who had recovered from COVID-19. The CDR3: CASIRTSGSTDTQYF. CDR3 bases: TGTGCCAGCATCAGGACTAGCGGAAGCACAGATACGCAGTATTTT.